Listed below are T cell receptor beta chains from one sample, sequenced in a study of blood T cell dynamics during melanoma immunotherapy. TCRdb's table, derived via immunoSEQ multiplex PCR, lists solely in-frame clones and lacks some. The sample carries some 270 clones, around 79% recorded once. This specimen consisted of naive CD8+ T cells from blood, obtained from a patient treated with checkpoint blockade. These receptors came from a human donor with melanoma. Each CDR3 is given with its conserved first and last residue.

V gene,J gene,CDR3 protein
TRBV14,TRBJ1-2,CASSQETAYGYTF
TRBV6-4,TRBJ2-3,CASRKRRAGGRTDTQYF
TRBV27,TRBJ2-7,CASSIAQGSSYEQYF
TRBV7-9,TRBJ1-1,CASSHPGQGTTEAFF
TRBV2,TRBJ2-7,CASRGEAGDGLEQYF
TRBV9,TRBJ2-3,CASSVSGSDTQYF
TRBV27,TRBJ1-1,CASSLDLGAEAFF
TRBV6-1,.,CASSVESSSAYEQYF
TRBV5-1,TRBJ1-5,CASSLDPDNQPQHF
TRBV7-9,TRBJ2-1,CASSLHPSVGEQFF
TRBV19,TRBJ2-3,CASSPERGLTDTQYF
TRBV6-5,TRBJ2-7,CASSTLTEASYEQYF
TRBV21-1,TRBJ2-3,CASLKGTF
TRBV19,TRBJ1-1,CASSIPGGAEAFF
TRBV10-3,TRBJ2-1,CAISESMASGESWDEQFF